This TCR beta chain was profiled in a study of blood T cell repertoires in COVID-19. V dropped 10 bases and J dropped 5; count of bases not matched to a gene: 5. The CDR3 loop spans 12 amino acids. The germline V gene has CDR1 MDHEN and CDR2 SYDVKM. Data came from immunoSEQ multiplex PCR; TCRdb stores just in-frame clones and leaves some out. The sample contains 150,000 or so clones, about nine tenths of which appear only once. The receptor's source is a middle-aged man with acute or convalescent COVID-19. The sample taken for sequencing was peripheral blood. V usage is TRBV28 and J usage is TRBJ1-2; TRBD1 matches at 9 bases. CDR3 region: CAIDRGGYGYTF. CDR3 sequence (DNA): TGTGCCATCGACAGGGGGGGATATGGCTACACCTTC.